Listed below are T cell receptor beta chains from one sample, sequenced in a study of blood T cell repertoires in COVID-19. Here immunoSEQ multiplex PCR was the method, and the copy in TCRdb shows in-frame clones only, minus some. The data show some 140,000 clones, approximately 85% seen once. The sequencing sample was made of peripheral blood. Receptors were obtained from a man aged 55-75 years with COVID-19, enrolled during active disease. Both conserved end residues are trimmed from each CDR3. Rows may omit the clone size; those that give it use once, few, many or a size class.

v_call,clone_size,cdr3_aa
TRBV19,NA,ASTHHRSGANVLT
TRBV6-5,NA,ASGTGNEKLF
TRBV7-2,NA,ASSLGSGTNEKLF
TRBV19,NA,ASSMAGQGSTSPLH
TRBV27,NA,ASSSRNTNYGYT
TRBV14,NA,ASSQDRAYGYT
TRBV7-9,once,ASSLSPSGGDTQY
TRBV19,NA,ASRPGGPAYEQY
TRBV5-4,few,ASSSMTGGSYEQY
TRBV7-2,NA,ASSLVVTGGFYEQY
TRBV12-3/TRBV12-4,NA,ASSLGHLYGYT
TRBV27,once,ASSSVPGTTSGNTIY
TRBV30,few,AWSEQANQPQH
TRBV27,NA,ASAPAGWAGELF
TRBV30,NA,AWTQGVNTEAF
TRBV2,NA,ASSAGLGSNQPQH
TRBV2,NA,ASTGGDRVWYEQF
TRBV29-1,NA,SVPGLNYEQY